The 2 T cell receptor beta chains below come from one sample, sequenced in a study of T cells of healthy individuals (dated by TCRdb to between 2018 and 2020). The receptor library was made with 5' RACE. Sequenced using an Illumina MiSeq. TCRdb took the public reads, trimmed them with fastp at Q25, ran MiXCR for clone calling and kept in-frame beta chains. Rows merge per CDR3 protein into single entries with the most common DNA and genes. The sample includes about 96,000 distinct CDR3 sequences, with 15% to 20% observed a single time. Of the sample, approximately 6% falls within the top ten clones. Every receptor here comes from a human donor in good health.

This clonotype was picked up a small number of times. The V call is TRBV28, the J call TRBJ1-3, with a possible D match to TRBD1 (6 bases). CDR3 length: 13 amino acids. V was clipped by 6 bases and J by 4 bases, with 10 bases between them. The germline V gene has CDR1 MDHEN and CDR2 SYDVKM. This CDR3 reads CASRDSRGNTIYF. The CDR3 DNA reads TGTGCCAGCAGGGACAGCCGAGGAAACACCATATATTTT.

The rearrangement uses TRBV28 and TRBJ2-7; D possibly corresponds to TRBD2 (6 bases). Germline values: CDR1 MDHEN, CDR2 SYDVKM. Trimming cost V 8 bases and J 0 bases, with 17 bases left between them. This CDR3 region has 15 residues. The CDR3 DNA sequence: TGTGCCAGCCGCCCTCCGGGAGCGCCCTCCTACGAGCAGTACTTC. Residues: CASRPPGAPSYEQYF. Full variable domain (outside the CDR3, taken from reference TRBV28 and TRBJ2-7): DVKVTQSSRYLVKRTGEKVFLECVQDMDHENMFWYRQDPGLGLRLIYFSYDVKMKEKGDIPEGYSVSREKKERFSLILESASTNQTSMYLCASRPPGAPSYEQYFGPGTRLTVT.